The 24 T cell receptor beta chains below all came from one sample that was sequenced in a study of shared clonotypes between healthy human individuals. Sequencing was performed with immunoSEQ multiplex PCR; in TCRdb, only in-frame clones are kept and a portion is missing. The sample includes hundreds of thousands of clones, 90% to 96% of them seen just once. The sequencing input was naive CD4+ T cells sorted from blood. Subset of the sample: CD45RA+ positively selected. The receptor source for this set is a woman aged 25 to 39 in good health.

This chain's CDR3 is CASSGGVGTGVTDTQYF. The CDR3 DNA reads as TGTGCCAGCAGCGGCGGGGTGGGTACAGGGGTCACAGATACGCAGTATTTT. This chain links TRBV25-1 with TRBJ2-3; possible D gene TRBD1, 7 bases. Trimming took off 6 bases at V and 2 bases at J, with 21 bases between the two ends. The CDR3 is 17 amino acids. The V gene's germline CDR1 is MGHDK and CDR2 SYGVNS.

This chain links TRBV7-3 with TRBJ2-3; TRBD2 aligns across 7 bases. Germline values: CDR1 SGHTA, CDR2 FQGTGA. V gave up 2 bases and J gave up 2 bases; unmatched junction bases: 7. CDR3 length: 16 residues. The CDR3 loop is CASSLGSGLDTDTQYF. The CDR3, as DNA: TGTGCCAGCAGCTTAGGGTCAGGACTAGACACAGATACGCAGTATTTT.

The rearrangement joins TRBV30 to TRBJ1-2; no clear D gene. The CDR3 is 13 amino acids. Germline V gene lookup returns CDR1 GTSNPN and CDR2 SVGIG (reference sequence). Trimming cost V 0 bases and J 2 bases, with 7 bases left between them. CDR3 protein: CAWSVRENYGYTF. CDR3 bases: TGTGCCTGGAGTGTACGGGAAAACTATGGCTACACCTTC.

The J gene is TRBJ2-3, the V gene TRBV5-1; TRBD1 aligns across 9 bases. The CDR3 length is 15 residues. V was pared by 0 bases and J by 5 bases, with 4 bases of the junction left unmatched. Germline V lookup: CDR1 SGHRS, CDR2 YFSETQ. The CDR3 reads CASSLDWTGVDTQYF. The CDR3 nucleotides are TGCGCCAGCAGCTTGGACTGGACAGGGGTAGATACGCAGTATTTT. Full variable domain (remainder filled in from reference TRBV5-1 and TRBJ2-3): KAGVTQTPRYLIKTRGQQVTLSCSPISGHRSVSWYQQTPGQGLQFLFEYFSETQRNKGNFPGRFSGRQFSNSRSEMNVSTLELGDSALYLCASSLDWTGVDTQYFGPGTRLTVL.

J is TRBJ2-3 and V is TRBV5-4; TRBD1 or TRBD2 may be the D gene (5 bases each). Trimming took off 3 bases at V and 3 bases at J, with 20 bases between the two ends. The CDR3 consists of 17 residues. Looked up from germline, CDR1 is SGHNT and CDR2 is YYREEE (reference sequence). The CDR3 protein is CASSSGGAGRSTDTQYF. CDR3 nucleotides: TGTGCCAGCAGCTCGGGTGGAGCAGGGAGAAGTACAGATACGCAGTATTTT.

This CDR3 is CASSQEARHRRYEQYF. The CDR3 DNA sequence: TGCGCCAGCAGCCAAGAGGCCCGGCACCGAAGGTACGAGCAGTACTTC. The rearrangement joins TRBV4-1 to TRBJ2-7; no clear D gene. V was trimmed by 0 bases and J by 4 bases, leaving 16 bases between them. The CDR3 is made up of 16 amino acids. In germline, CDR1 is MGHRA, CDR2 YSYEKL.

The chain uses TRBV2 and TRBJ2-2; D might be TRBD2 (5 bases). Deletions cut 7 bases from V and 4 bases from J, with 13 bases between. The CDR3 consists of 14 residues. From germline, CDR1 is SNHLY and CDR2 FYNNEI. The CDR3 sequence: CASNGNGATGELFF. CDR3 nucleotide sequence: TGTGCCAGCAACGGGAACGGAGCCACCGGGGAGCTGTTTTTT.

The genes are TRBV27 and TRBJ2-7; D might be TRBD2 (8 bases). The CDR3 loop spans 17 amino acids. Looked up from germline, CDR1 is MNHEY and CDR2 is SMNVEV (reference sequence). V lost 6 bases and J 2 bases, leaving 23 bases between the germline ends. CDR3 nucleotide sequence: TGTGCCAGCAGCGGTGGAGGGGGCGATAGCGGGACCTACGAGCAGTACTTC. Translation: CASSGGGGDSGTYEQYF.

This chain connects TRBV18 to TRBJ1-6, with unresolved D. Germline V gene data show CDR1 as KGHSH and CDR2 as LQKENI. The V gene lost 2 bases and the J gene lost 6 bases, with 11 bases spanning the gap. This CDR3 comprises 15 residues. The CDR3 sequence: CASSPGRQLNSPLHF. The CDR3 DNA reads TGTGCCAGCTCACCAGGACGGCAGCTTAATTCACCCCTCCACTTT.

The gene calls are TRBV5-1 and TRBJ1-3, with 9 nucleotides matching TRBD1. V shed 4 bases and J 1 base; nucleotides not matched to a gene: 3. Per germline, CDR1 SGHRS and CDR2 YFSETQ. This CDR3 has 15 residues. The CDR3, as DNA: TGCGCCAGCAGCCAGGGGACAGGGTCTGGAAACACCATATATTTT. It yields the protein CASSQGTGSGNTIYF.

J is TRBJ1-1 and V is TRBV5-1; no reliable D call. The length of the CDR3 is 13 residues. V lost 0 bases to trimming and J lost 4 bases, with 7 bases between them. CDR1 and CDR2 (germline): SGHRS, YFSETQ. CDR3 nucleotide sequence: TGCGCCAGCAGCTTGGGGTCCCCCACTGAAGCTTTCTTT. Its protein product is CASSLGSPTEAFF.

This rearrangement joins TRBV28 to TRBJ1-1; tentatively, D is TRBD1 (6 bases). Germline V gene lookup returns CDR1 MDHEN and CDR2 SYDVKM. V was pared by 6 bases and J by 5 bases, with 13 bases between. This CDR3 is 13 amino acids long. The CDR3 protein is CASRQKGVTEAFF. The CDR3 DNA reads TGTGCCAGCAGACAGAAGGGGGTGACTGAAGCTTTCTTT.

The chain is built from TRBV7-3 and TRBJ1-4; 7 bases fit TRBD1. The V gene end was trimmed by 5 bases and the J gene end by 0 bases; junction bases not matched to a gene: 9. Germline lookup yields CDR1 SGHTA and CDR2 FQGTGA. The CDR3 has 17 residues. The CDR3 DNA reads as TGTGCCAGCAGCCCGGGGACAGAAAGAGCAACTAATGAAAAACTGTTTTTT. It specifies CASSPGTERATNEKLFF.

The gene calls are TRBV9 and TRBJ2-3; 7 bases align to TRBD2. There are 16 residues in the CDR3. Germline trimming cut 7 bases from V and 5 bases from J; bases unmatched to any gene: 16. Per the germline V gene, CDR1 is SGDLS and CDR2 is YYNGEE. CDR3 nucleotide sequence: TGTGCCAGCGGGAGGTCCGGGACTACCCCATTAGATACGCAGTATTTT. It is translated as CASGRSGTTPLDTQYF.

The chain is built from TRBV5-1 and TRBJ1-2, with 9 bases lining up with TRBD1. The V gene end was trimmed by 3 bases and the J gene end by 4 bases; junction bases not matched to a gene: 7. This CDR3 has 15 residues. In germline, CDR1 is SGHRS, CDR2 YFSETQ. CDR3 protein: CASSSRDRAVYGYTF. The CDR3 DNA follows: TGCGCCAGCAGCTCCCGGGACAGGGCTGTCTATGGCTACACCTTC.

V is TRBV28 and J is TRBJ2-7, with 8 bases lining up with TRBD1. After removal of 5 bases from V and 6 bases from J, the junction contained 6 bases not matched to a gene. The CDR3 covers 13 residues. CDR1 is MDHEN and CDR2 is SYDVKM in the germline V gene. The CDR3 DNA sequence: TGTGCCAGCAGTGTGGGACAGGATCCCGAGCAGTACTTC. Amino acids: CASSVGQDPEQYF. Variable domain in full (rest from reference TRBV28 and TRBJ2-7): DVKVTQSSRYLVKRTGEKVFLECVQDMDHENMFWYRQDPGLGLRLIYFSYDVKMKEKGDIPEGYSVSREKKERFSLILESASTNQTSMYLCASSVGQDPEQYFGPGTRLTVT.

The J gene is TRBJ2-7, the V gene TRBV2, with a tentative D call TRBD1 (8 bases). The CDR3 extends over 14 amino acids. Trimming shortened V by 6 bases and J by 4 bases, and 16 bases separated the two germline ends. Germline CDR1 and CDR2: SNHLY and FYNNEI. In nucleotides, the CDR3 is TGTGCCAGCAGACCACAGGGGGGGGCTTACGAGCAGTACTTC. Translated, it gives CASRPQGGAYEQYF. The complete variable domain, with remaining parts taken from reference TRBV2 and TRBJ2-7, reads EPEVTQTPSHQVTQMGQEVILRCVPISNHLYFYWYRQILGQKVEFLVSFYNNEISEKSEIFDDQFSVERPDGSNFTLKIRSTKLEDSAMYFCASRPQGGAYEQYFGPGTRLTVT.

The rearrangement uses TRBV28 and TRBJ2-1; 14 bases are shared with TRBD2. The CDR3 extends over 15 amino acids. With 7 bases clipped from V and 8 bases from J, the junction kept 7 bases outside the gene matches. Germline V gene sequence: CDR1 MDHEN, CDR2 SYDVKM. CDR3 in amino acids: CASTSGLAGVDEQFF. The CDR3 DNA follows: TGTGCCAGCACCTCGGGACTAGCGGGAGTTGATGAGCAGTTCTTC. Using reference TRBV28 and TRBJ2-1 for the parts outside the CDR3, the full variable domain is DVKVTQSSRYLVKRTGEKVFLECVQDMDHENMFWYRQDPGLGLRLIYFSYDVKMKEKGDIPEGYSVSREKKERFSLILESASTNQTSMYLCASTSGLAGVDEQFFGPGTRLTVL.

The CDR3 DNA reads as TGCAGCGCATCCGACACCTCCTACGAGCAGTACTTC. Its translation is CSASDTSYEQYF. The chain couples TRBV29-1 to TRBJ2-7; D not certain. Germline assignment: CDR1 SQVTM and CDR2 ANQGSEA. V was clipped by 7 bases and J by 0 bases, with 10 bases between them. The CDR3 consists of 12 residues.

CDR3 bases: TGTGCCAGCAGGACAGGGGGCTTCACCGGGGAGCTGTTTTTT. Translating it yields CASRTGGFTGELFF. The rearrangement links TRBV7-9 to TRBJ2-2; 10 nucleotides align to TRBD1. The germline CDR1 and CDR2 sequences are SEHNR and FQNEAQ (reference sequence). Trimming removed 6 bases from V and 4 bases from J; junction bases left unmatched: 2. The CDR3 loop spans 14 amino acids.

This clone was picked up one time. The CDR3 spells CASSQDRLAGAEQFF. The DNA for the CDR3 is TGCGCCAGCAGCCAAGATCGACTAGCGGGAGCTGAGCAGTTCTTC. This chain links TRBV4-1 with TRBJ2-1; 12 bases agree with TRBD2. Germline V lookup: CDR1 MGHRA, CDR2 YSYEKL. The V and J ends lost 0 bases and 9 bases, in that order; junction bases with no gene match: 3. The CDR3 covers 15 residues.

CDR3 nucleotides: TGTGCCAGCAGCTTGGATCAACCCGGGAGGGCCGTTTCAGATACGCAGTATTTT. Its protein is CASSLDQPGRAVSDTQYF. This chain links TRBV5-4 with TRBJ2-3, with 8 bases fitting TRBD2. V shed 0 bases, J shed 4 bases, and the junction held 13 bases outside the gene matches. The CDR3 contains 18 residues. The germline V gene encodes CDR1 SGHNT and CDR2 YYREEE (reference sequence).

As DNA, the CDR3 is TGTGCCAGCAGCTTGCCGGGAGTGTACAATGAGCAGTTCTTC. Protein product: CASSLPGVYNEQFF. This chain joins TRBV5-5 and TRBJ2-1; perhaps TRBD2 as D (6 bases). CDR1 is SGHKS, CDR2 YYEKEE, per germline (reference sequence). Trimming removed 1 base from V and 4 bases from J, with 9 bases in between. This CDR3 has 14 residues.

The chain links TRBV7-9 to TRBJ2-7, with TRBD1 matching over 7 bases. With 7 bases clipped from V and 2 bases from J, the junction kept 8 bases outside the gene matches. Germline values: CDR1 SEHNR, CDR2 FQNEAQ (reference sequence). This CDR3 region has 14 residues. The CDR3 nucleotides are TGTGCCAGCAAGAGCGGACAGGAGACCTACGAGCAGTACTTC. Amino acid sequence: CASKSGQETYEQYF.